Listed below are T cell receptor beta chains from one sample, sequenced in a study of cytomegalovirus exposure and HLA in healthy donors. Clones were read by immunoSEQ multiplex PCR, and TCRdb kept only the in-frame ones, dropping some. The sample yields tens of thousands of clones, around 75% seen once. The sequencing sample was made of PBMCs. These receptors were taken from a man in his fifties in good health and CMV-seropositive. Both conserved end residues are part of each CDR3. A D gene is named only where the DNA matches it firmly. Clone size is shown for a subset of rows, as once, few, many or a class of expanded clone.

length,J,V,size,D,CDR3,DNA
15,TRBJ2-7,TRBV9,few,-,CASSSQGPSCSEQYF,TGTGCCAGCAGCTCCCAGGGGCCCAGCTGCTCCGAGCAGTACTTT
15,TRBJ2-7,TRBV9,few,-,CASSPQGHSSYEQYF,TGTGCCAGCAGCCCCCAGGGGCACAGCTCCTACGAGCAGTACTTC
14,TRBJ1-1,TRBV7-3,-,-,CASSIISRGTEAFF,TGTGCCAGCAGCATCATCTCTAGGGGCACTGAAGCTTTCTTT
15,TRBJ2-2,TRBV28,-,TRBD1,CASRVGTGYAGELFF,TGTGCCAGCAGAGTAGGGACAGGGTACGCCGGGGAGCTGTTTTTT
13,TRBJ2-5,TRBV18,-,-,CASSPPETETQYF,TGTGCCAGCTCACCACCGGAGACCGAGACCCAGTACTTC
13,TRBJ2-3,TRBV7-2,-,-,CASSYGGPDTQYF,TGTGCCAGCAGTTACGGCGGCCCAGATACGCAGTATTTT
12,TRBJ2-3,TRBV19,-,-,CASSPGTDTQYF,TGTGCCAGTAGTCCTGGCACAGATACGCAGTATTTT
17,TRBJ2-1,TRBV4-3,-,-,CASSQDIIAIIYNEQFF,TGCGCCAGCAGCCAAGATATCATAGCAATCATCTACAATGAGCAGTTCTTC
13,TRBJ2-3,TRBV7-2,once,-,CASSPGRLDTQYF,TGTGCCAGCAGCCCGGGAAGGCTAGATACGCAGTATTTT
16,TRBJ2-2,TRBV4-2,-,-,CASSPLFDSNTGELFF,TGTGCCAGCAGCCCCTTATTTGACAGCAACACCGGGGAGCTGTTTTTT
17,TRBJ2-1,TRBV28,few,-,CASSLQPIDGYYNEPFF,TGTGCCAGCAGTTTGCAGCCTATCGACGGGTATTACAATGAGCCGTTCTTC
15,TRBJ1-1,TRBV6-6,-,-,CASRIPQGLNTEAFF,TGTGCCAGCAGGATCCCTCAGGGTCTGAACACTGAAGCTTTCTTT
18,TRBJ1-4,TRBV28,-,TRBD1,CASSKPGQGYTGGEKLFF,TGTGCCAGCAGTAAACCGGGACAGGGGTACACCGGAGGGGAAAAACTGTTTTTT
17,TRBJ1-3,TRBV2,-,TRBD1,CASRETPQTGVGNTIYF,TGTGCCAGCAGGGAGACGCCCCAGACAGGGGTTGGAAACACCATATATTTT
13,TRBJ2-1,TRBV2,-,TRBD2,CASSGPAGDEQFF,TGTGCCAGCAGCGGCCCCGCGGGGGATGAGCAGTTCTTC
15,TRBJ2-7,TRBV7-8,once,-,CASSLVSFGTYEQYF,TGTGCCAGCAGCTTAGTATCATTTGGGACTTACGAGCAGTACTTC
14,TRBJ2-5,TRBV19,-,TRBD2,CASRQRDLPYKQYF,TGTGCCAGTAGGCAGCGGGACCTCCCCTACAAGCAGTACTTC
11,TRBJ2-7,TRBV11-2,once,TRBD2,CASSGGGEQYF,TGTGCCAGCAGCGGGGGGGGCGAGCAGTACTTC
12,TRBJ2-3,TRBV5-1,-,-,CASSLVSDTQYF,TGCGCCAGCAGCTTGGTATCAGATACGCAGTATTTT
18,TRBJ2-7,TRBV6-1,-,TRBD2,CATSDTTSGGANLCEQYF,TGTGCCACCAGTGACACGACTAGCGGGGGGGCGAATCTATGCGAGCAGTACTTC
16,TRBJ2-3,TRBV5-5,-,TRBD2,CASSHGLAGATDTQYF,TGTGCCAGCAGCCACGGACTAGCGGGAGCCACAGATACGCAGTATTTT
15,TRBJ1-4,TRBV18,-,TRBD1,CASSPSDRVNEKLFF,TGTGCCAGCTCACCTTCGGACAGGGTTAATGAAAAACTGTTTTTT
16,TRBJ1-5,TRBV30,-,TRBD1,CAWSVAGTGGYKPQHF,TGTGCCTGGAGCGTAGCAGGGACAGGGGGCTATAAGCCCCAGCATTTT
17,TRBJ2-3,TRBV4-1,once,TRBD2,CASSLSGTSGGEDTQYF,TGCGCCAGCAGCCTGAGCGGGACTAGCGGGGGGGAAGATACGCAGTATTTT